This entry describes one T cell receptor beta chain. Antigen unknown. Because the CDR3's place on the DNA is in doubt, the DNA is left out and the CDR3 is given as listed by TCRdb. This entry belongs to a study of regulatory and conventional T cells in RAG deficiency. General study points: Patient subsets had shorter CDR3s; Omenn Treg-Tconv overlap exceeded 80%. Shannon entropy was markedly lower and Simpson indices higher in RAG-deficient patients than control T-cell subsets.

Only in-frame clones appear in the TCRdb table, and some are missing; sequencing was by immunoSEQ multiplex PCR. The sample lists 6,000 to 8,000 clones, around 80% seen once, with 9.5% to 15% in the top ten. In germline, CDR1 is SGHTA, CDR2 FQGTGA. The CDR3 is 21 residues long, ends included. Separately, the same data were catalogued under a study of regulatory T cells. From that report: The primer mix had 52 TRBV and 13 TRBJ primers.

The rearrangement links TRBV7-3 to TRBJ1-2. The receptor was derived from a human donor in good health. Sequenced input: CD8+ T cells sorted from blood. The chain's CDR3 is CASSLIPVDGYTFGSGTRLHF.